Below, 20 T cell receptor beta chains from the same sample are listed, as sequenced in a study of blood T cell repertoires in COVID-19. The assay was immunoSEQ multiplex PCR, and TCRdb's table has in-frame clones only and misses some. This table holds roughly 45,000 clones, 90% found once. The sequencing sample was made of peripheral blood. The receptors derive from a man in his 70s with active COVID-19.

This sequence joins TRBV6-2 or TRBV6-3 and TRBJ2-7; D is unclear. Trimming took off 6 bases at V and 0 bases at J, with 12 bases between the two ends. Germline V gene sequence: CDR1 MNHEY, CDR2 SVGEGT. The CDR3 has 14 residues. The CDR3 bases are TGTGCCAGCAGCACCCCCCACAGCTCCTACGAGCAGTACTTC. Its translation: CASSTPHSSYEQYF.

The V gene is TRBV24-1, the J gene TRBJ2-1, with 7 nucleotides matching TRBD1. Germline V gene lookup returns CDR1 KGHDR and CDR2 SFDVKD. CDR3 length: 13 residues. Trimming cost V 10 bases and J 9 bases; bases outside gene matches: 11. The CDR3 DNA reads TGTGCCACAAGACAGGGCGGATCGCTTGAGCAGTTCTTC. Translated, it gives CATRQGGSLEQFF.

V usage is TRBV6-5 and J usage is TRBJ1-1, with D maybe TRBD1 (5 bases). Germline CDR1 MNHEY, CDR2 SVGAGI. V lost 4 bases and J lost 0, with 12 bases in between. The CDR3 has 15 amino acids. CDR3 DNA sequence: TGTGCCAGCAGTTTACAGGCCAGCATGAACACTGAAGCTTTCTTT. Translating gives CASSLQASMNTEAFF.

J is TRBJ2-4 and V is TRBV7-2, with D perhaps TRBD1 (6 bases). The CDR3 consists of 15 residues. V lost 1 base and J 0 bases, leaving 7 bases between the germline ends. CDR1 and CDR2 from the germline V gene are SGHTA and FQGNSA. CDR3 bases: TGTGCCAGCAGCTTAGGCAGGGGAGCCAAAAACATTCAGTACTTC. Amino acids: CASSLGRGAKNIQYF.

The V and J genes are TRBV6-5 and TRBJ1-3; no firm D call. This CDR3 is built from 15 residues. The germline V and J ends were trimmed by 6 bases and 3 bases, with 15 bases remaining between them. Germline V gene lookup returns CDR1 MNHEY and CDR2 SVGAGI. CDR3 DNA sequence: TGTGCCAGCAGATCAGGCGTAGGATATGGAAACACCATATATTTT. Translating gives CASRSGVGYGNTIYF.

The CDR3 loop is CASSLAYILITF. The CDR3 region has the DNA TGTGCCAGCAGTTTAGCATACATCTTAATCACCTTC. This chain links TRBV12-3 or TRBV12-4 with TRBJ1-2; D is uncertain. The CDR3 has 12 amino acids. Trimming removed 0 bases at V and 13 bases at J, with 12 bases between.

The V call is TRBV27, the J call TRBJ2-7, with 9 positions matching TRBD1. The germline CDR1 and CDR2 sequences are MNHEY and SMNVEV (reference sequence). Unmatched junction bases numbered 15, after V lost 6 bases and J lost 3 bases. The CDR3 has 17 residues. Written as DNA, the CDR3 is TGTGCCAGCAGGCTTTCGAATCCGGGACAGGGTTTCTACGAGCAGTACTTC. Protein: CASRLSNPGQGFYEQYF.

V and J are TRBV4-2 and TRBJ1-5; D is possibly TRBD1 (6 bases). Between the trimmed V and J ends, which lost 3 bases and 7 bases, there was a span of 10 bases. Germline values: CDR1 LGHNA, CDR2 YNFKEQ. The CDR3 loop spans 13 amino acids. CDR3 DNA sequence: TGTGCCAGCAGCCAGACAGGTCGACAGCCCCAGCATTTT. Translating gives CASSQTGRQPQHF.

This chain uses TRBV3-1 (or the pseudogene TRBV3-2) with TRBJ2-5; a weak D match, TRBD2 (6 bases). This CDR3 comprises 19 residues. Per the germline V gene, CDR1 is LGHDT and CDR2 is YNNKEL (reference sequence). The V and J ends lost 1 base and 4 bases respectively, with 25 bases between them. The CDR3 here is CASSQVGAGPTQRRETQYF. The CDR3 DNA is TGTGCCAGCAGCCAAGTGGGAGCGGGCCCTACCCAACGCAGAGAGACCCAGTACTTC.

This chain connects TRBV7-9 to TRBJ2-2, with D possibly matching TRBD1 (5 bases). Trimming shortened V by 5 bases and J by 3 bases, and 16 bases separated the two germline ends. This CDR3 has 16 residues. Germline loops: CDR1 SEHNR, CDR2 FQNEAQ (reference sequence). For the CDR3, the DNA is TGTGCCAGCAGCACCACCCCCACCAGGGACACCGGGGAGCTGTTTTTT. Its translation: CASSTTPTRDTGELFF. Variable domain in full (rest from reference TRBV7-9 and TRBJ2-2): DTGVSQNPRHKITKRGQNVTFRCDPISEHNRLYWYRQTLGQGPEFLTYFQNEAQLEKSRLLSDRFSAERPKGSFSTLEIQRTEQGDSAMYLCASSTTPTRDTGELFFGEGSRLTVL.

The chain has TRBV9 and TRBJ2-3; 12 positions agree with TRBD2. Trimming at V came to 0 bases and at J to 6 bases, leaving 2 bases not matched to a gene. The CDR3 covers 15 residues. Germline V gene data show CDR1 as SGDLS and CDR2 as YYNGEE. CDR3 residues: CASSVGTSGRDTQYF. The CDR3 DNA is TGTGCCAGCAGCGTAGGTACTAGCGGGAGGGATACGCAGTATTTT.

The chain carries TRBV4-2 and TRBJ2-2; perhaps TRBD2 as D (5 bases). CDR1 and CDR2 from the germline V gene are LGHNA and YNFKEQ. Between the trimmed V and J ends, which lost 1 base and 7 bases, there was a span of 16 bases. The CDR3 totals 16 residues. For the CDR3, the DNA is TGTGCCAGCAGCCAAGGGTTGTGGGAGCGAGGCGGGGAGCTGTTTTTT. It yields the protein CASSQGLWERGGELFF.

This sequence joins TRBV9 and TRBJ2-3; 11 bases agree with TRBD2. J lost 3 bases, V lost 4 bases, and 7 bases had no gene match. Germline V gene data show CDR1 as SGDLS and CDR2 as YYNGEE. The CDR3 sequence is 16 residues long. The CDR3 loop reads CASSLGSGGATDTQYF. CDR3 nucleotides: TGTGCCAGCAGCCTTGGTAGCGGGGGGGCGACAGATACGCAGTATTTT.

The J gene is TRBJ2-1, the V gene TRBV7-9; 9 bases line up with TRBD2. This CDR3 is 15 amino acids long. Trimming at V came to 1 base and at J to 8 bases, leaving 6 bases not matched to a gene. The germline gives CDR1 SEHNR, CDR2 FQNEAQ (reference sequence). CDR3 loop: CASSLGLAGMDEQFF. For the CDR3, the DNA is TGTGCCAGCAGCTTAGGGCTAGCGGGGATGGATGAGCAGTTCTTC.

This chain links TRBV4-3 with TRBJ1-2; D is undetermined. The V end was cut by 4 bases, the J end by 3 bases, with 9 bases between. This CDR3 has 13 amino acids. Germline CDR1 reads LGHNA; CDR2 reads YSLEER. CDR3 sequence: CASSRAVYYGYTF. The CDR3 DNA follows: TGCGCCAGCAGCCGAGCCGTATACTATGGCTACACCTTC.

The rearrangement joins TRBV3-1 (or the pseudogene TRBV3-2) to TRBJ2-7; 13 bases agree with TRBD2. The CDR3 sequence is 15 residues long. V dropped 4 bases and J dropped 2; count of bases not matched to a gene: 2. The germline V gene encodes CDR1 LGHDT and CDR2 YNNKEL (reference sequence). The CDR3 reads CASSRGTSGTYEQYF. DNA of the CDR3: TGTGCCAGCAGCCGAGGGACTAGCGGGACCTACGAGCAGTACTTC.

V usage is TRBV18 and J usage is TRBJ1-4; 8 bases agree with TRBD1. Germline V gene sequence: CDR1 KGHSH, CDR2 LQKENI. V shed 5 bases and J 2 bases; nucleotides not matched to a gene: 1. This CDR3 comprises 14 residues. The CDR3 is CASSRQGTNEKLFF. CDR3 nucleotide sequence: TGTGCCAGCTCAAGACAGGGGACTAATGAAAAACTGTTTTTT.

V gene TRBV4-3 combines with J gene TRBJ2-3; 12 bases map to TRBD2. V was pared by 0 bases and J by 2 bases, with 6 bases of the junction left unmatched. Germline CDR1 reads LGHNA; CDR2 reads YSLEER. The CDR3 sequence is 18 residues long. CDR3 DNA sequence: TGCGCCAGCAGCCAAGACCGAGCTAGCGGGGGGGTCACAGATACGCAGTATTTT. Translating it yields CASSQDRASGGVTDTQYF.

This clone was recorded once. V gene TRBV28 combines with J gene TRBJ2-7; D gene uncertain. CDR1 MDHEN and CDR2 SYDVKM come from the germline V gene. This CDR3 comprises 16 residues. The V and J ends lost 2 bases and 2 bases respectively, with 16 bases between them. CDR3: CASSLARHPKAYEQYF. The CDR3 coding sequence is TGTGCCAGCAGTTTAGCGAGACACCCGAAGGCCTACGAGCAGTACTTC.

The chain uses TRBV6-5 and TRBJ1-3, with 9 bases fitting TRBD1. CDR3 length: 15 amino acids. Germline trimming cut 6 bases from V and 2 bases from J; bases unmatched to any gene: 5. Germline CDR1 MNHEY, CDR2 SVGAGI. The CDR3 protein is CASSPTGGPGNTIYF. The CDR3 DNA follows: TGTGCCAGCAGCCCCACAGGGGGCCCTGGAAACACCATATATTTT.